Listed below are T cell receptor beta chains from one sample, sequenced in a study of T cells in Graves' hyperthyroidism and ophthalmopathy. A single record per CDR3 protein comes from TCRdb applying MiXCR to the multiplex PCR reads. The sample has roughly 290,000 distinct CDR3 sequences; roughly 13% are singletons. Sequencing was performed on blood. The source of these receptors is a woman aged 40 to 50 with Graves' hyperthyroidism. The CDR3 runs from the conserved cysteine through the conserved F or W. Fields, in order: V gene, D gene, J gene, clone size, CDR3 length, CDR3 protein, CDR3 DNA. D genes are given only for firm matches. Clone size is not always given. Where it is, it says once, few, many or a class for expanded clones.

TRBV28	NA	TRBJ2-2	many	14	CASSLSGRAGELFF	TGTGCCAGCAGTTTATCAGGGCGGGCCGGGGAGCTGTTTTTT
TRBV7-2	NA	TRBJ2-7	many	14	CASSRRRDSYEQYF	TGTGCCAGCAGCCGACGCAGGGACTCCTACGAGCAGTACTTC
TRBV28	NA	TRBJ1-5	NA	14	CASRGPGRNQPQHF	TGTGCCAGCAGGGGGCCGGGGCGCAATCAGCCCCAGCATTTT
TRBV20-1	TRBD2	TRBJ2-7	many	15	CSARGGLAGVYEQYF	TGCAGTGCTAGAGGGGGACTAGCGGGAGTCTACGAGCAGTACTTC
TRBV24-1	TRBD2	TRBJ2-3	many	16	CATSDRLAESTDTQYF	TGTGCCACCAGTGATCGACTAGCGGAATCCACAGATACGCAGTATTTT
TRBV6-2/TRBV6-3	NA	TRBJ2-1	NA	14	CASRTRLTYNEQFF	TGTGCCAGCAGGACTAGGCTCACCTACAATGAGCAGTTCTTC
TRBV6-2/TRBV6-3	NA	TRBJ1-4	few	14	CASSTGTTWEKLFF	TGTGCCAGCAGTACAGGGACCACTTGGGAAAAACTGTTTTTT
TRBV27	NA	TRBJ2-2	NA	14	CASSWGQNTGELFF	TGTGCCAGCAGTTGGGGACAGAACACCGGGGAGCTGTTTTTT
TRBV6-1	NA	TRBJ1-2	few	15	CTSSARDRKNYGYTF	TGTACCAGCAGTGCTCGAGATCGGAAGAACTATGGCTACACCTTC
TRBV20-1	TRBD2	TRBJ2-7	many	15	CSAIHSGRAIYEQYF	TGCAGTGCTATACATAGCGGGAGGGCAATCTACGAGCAGTACTTC
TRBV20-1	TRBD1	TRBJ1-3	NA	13	CSARRQGGDTIYF	TGCAGTGCTAGAAGGCAGGGGGGAGACACCATATATTTT
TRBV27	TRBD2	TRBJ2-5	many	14	CASRLTLAGSDQYF	TGTGCCAGCAGACTCACCCTAGCGGGGTCGGACCAGTACTTC
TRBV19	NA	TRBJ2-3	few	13	CASRATSTDTQYF	TGTGCCAGCCGGGCGACTAGCACAGATACGCAGTATTTT
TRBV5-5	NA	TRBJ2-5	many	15	CASSLRSGREETQYF	TGTGCCAGCAGCTTGAGGTCGGGCCGGGAAGAGACCCAGTACTTC
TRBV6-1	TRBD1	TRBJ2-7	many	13	CASRDRGRDEQYF	TGTGCCAGCCGAGACAGGGGGCGCGACGAGCAGTACTTC
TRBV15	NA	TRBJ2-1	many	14	CATSRDRPDNEQFF	TGTGCCACCAGCAGAGACCGTCCGGACAATGAGCAGTTCTTC
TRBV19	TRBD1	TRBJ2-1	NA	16	CASSTIPGTGYNEQFF	TGTGCCAGTAGTACCATTCCCGGGACAGGCTACAATGAGCAGTTCTTC
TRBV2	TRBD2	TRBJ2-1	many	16	CASRGVAGGTYNEQFF	TGTGCCAGCAGAGGGGTCGCGGGAGGGACCTACAATGAGCAGTTCTTC
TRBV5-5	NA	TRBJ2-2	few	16	CASSLLAGMSTGELFF	TGTGCCAGCAGCTTGTTGGCAGGGATGAGCACCGGGGAGCTGTTTTTT
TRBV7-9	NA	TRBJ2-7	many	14	CASSLWDRDYEQYF	TGTGCCAGCAGCTTATGGGACCGAGACTACGAGCAGTACTTC
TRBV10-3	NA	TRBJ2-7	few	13	CATQVGQFYEQYF	TGTGCCACCCAAGTAGGACAATTCTACGAGCAGTACTTC
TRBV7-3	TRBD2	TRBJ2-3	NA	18	CASSHGTSGSWGTDTQYF	TGTGCCAGCAGCCACGGGACTAGCGGGAGCTGGGGCACAGATACGCAGTATTTT
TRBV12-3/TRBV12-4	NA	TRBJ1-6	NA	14	CASSLVGGDSPLHF	TGTGCCAGCAGTTTAGTGGGGGGCGATTCACCCCTCCACTTT
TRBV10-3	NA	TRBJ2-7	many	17	CAISETRGRGRSYEQYF	TGTGCCATCAGTGAGACCAGGGGAAGGGGTCGCTCCTACGAGCAGTACTTC